The entry below describes one TCR beta chain. The sample is drawn from a study of T cell responses to AZD1222 COVID-19 vaccine. Profiled with immunoSEQ multiplex PCR; TCRdb holds only in-frame clones, not every one. This table has more than 120,000 clones, 88% appearing once. The CDR3 covers 14 residues. With 0 bases removed from V and 4 bases from J, the gap between germline ends came to 9 bases. The germline CDR1 and CDR2 sequences are SGHTA and FQGNSA. This material consisted of peripheral blood, taken 28 days after the second dose of the MenACWY control vaccine. This TCR was sampled from an adult who received the MenACWY meningococcal vaccine as a control. The chain couples TRBV7-2 to TRBJ1-1; D remains ambiguous. CDR3 in amino acids: CASSLAGRGTEAFF. Written as DNA, the CDR3 is TGTGCCAGCAGCTTAGCCGGTCGGGGCACTGAAGCTTTCTTT.